Following are 17 T cell receptor beta chains from one sample sequenced in a study of T-cell memory formation after mild COVID-19. TCRdb ran MiXCR on the 5' RACE reads and lists one entry per CDR3 protein. The repertoire has 150,000 or so distinct CDR3 sequences, more than 12% of them found once; the top ten carry over 12%. Sequenced material: PBMCs or a T cell subset sorted from them (not recorded which). The origin of the receptors is an adult woman who had mild COVID-19 (a few samples of this study predate the infection). Cell type and time point are not known.

A few counts support this clonotype. The V gene is TRBV6-6, the J gene TRBJ1-2, with TRBD1 identical over 9 bases. Trimming cost V 2 bases and J 4 bases; bases outside gene matches: 5. The CDR3 has 15 amino acids. Germline CDR1 is MNHNY and CDR2 is SVGAGI (reference sequence). This CDR3 reads CASSYGQGKSYGYTF. CDR3 DNA: TGTGCCAGCAGTTACGGACAGGGGAAAAGCTATGGCTACACCTTC.

The CDR3 nucleotides are TGTGCCTGTTCAGGAATTAGCACAGATACGCAGTATTTT. Its translation is CACSGISTDTQYF. The chain uses TRBV30 and TRBJ2-3; D ambiguous. The CDR3 length is 13 residues. Germline lookup yields CDR1 GTSNPN and CDR2 SVGIG (reference sequence). The V and J ends lost 6 bases and 0 bases respectively, with 10 bases between them.

This chain connects TRBV29-1 to TRBJ2-5; 7 bases are a match to TRBD2. V shed 5 bases, J shed 2 bases, and the junction held 2 bases outside the gene matches. Germline V CDR1 and CDR2: SQVTM, ANQGSEA. This CDR3 has 12 residues. CDR3 nucleotide sequence: TGCAGCGTTCTAGCGGTGCAAGAGACCCAGTACTTC. It encodes CSVLAVQETQYF.

The chain is built from TRBV20-1 and TRBJ1-2, with D possibly TRBD1 on 6 matching bases. The germline V gene has CDR1 DFQATT and CDR2 SNEGSKA (reference sequence). V was clipped by 2 bases and J by 5 bases, with 12 bases between them. The CDR3 is made up of 13 amino acids. CDR3 DNA: TGCAGTGCTAGAACCCGGACAGCTTATGGCTACACCTTC. It codes for CSARTRTAYGYTF.

The table lists this clonotype with a few counts. V gene TRBV4-1 combines with J gene TRBJ1-1, with TRBD1 matching 8 bases. The germline V gene has CDR1 MGHRA and CDR2 YSYEKL. The CDR3 is 15 amino acids. The V gene end was trimmed by 1 base and the J gene end by 4 bases; junction bases not matched to a gene: 5. The CDR3 DNA sequence: TGCGCCAGCAGCCAAGTTAGACAGGGGCGCACTGAAGCTTTCTTT. This translates into CASSQVRQGRTEAFF.

The CDR3 nucleotides read TGTGCCAGCAGTTCGGGGCCGGGAACAGATACGCAGTATTTT. Translating gives CASSSGPGTDTQYF. The V and J genes are TRBV12-3 or TRBV12-4 and TRBJ2-3; D may correspond to TRBD1 or TRBD2 (5 bases each). V lost 4 bases and J lost 3, with 11 bases in between. The CDR3 totals 14 residues.

This clonotype came up a few times. This chain links TRBV25-1 with TRBJ1-2; D may be TRBD1 (5 bases). The CDR3 spans 14 residues. V lost 6 bases, J lost 4 bases, and 15 bases lay in between. Germline values: CDR1 MGHDK, CDR2 SYGVNS. The CDR3 region has the DNA TGTGCCAGCAGGGATTCGGGACGGATCTATGGCTACACCTTC. This gives the protein CASRDSGRIYGYTF.

This clonotype has more than one count but fewer than ten. CDR3 DNA sequence: TGTGCCAGCAGCCCGGGACTACCCCACCGGGAGCTGTTTTTT. It codes for CASSPGLPHRELFF. The J gene is TRBJ2-2, the V gene TRBV14, with 7 bases fitting TRBD2. The CDR3 has 14 amino acids. Germline assignment: CDR1 SGHDN and CDR2 FVKESK. The V and J ends lost 4 bases and 9 bases, in that order; junction bases with no gene match: 8. Full variable domain (rest looked up from reference TRBV14 and TRBJ2-2): EAGVTQFPSHSVIEKGQTVTLRCDPISGHDNLYWYRRVMGKEIKFLLHFVKESKQDESGMPNNRFLAERTGGTYSTLKVQPAELEDSGVYFCASSPGLPHRELFFGEGSRLTVL.

This clonotype was seen only a few times. J is TRBJ2-7 and V is TRBV4-2; 7 bases match TRBD1. The CDR3 length is 15 residues. Germline CDR1 LGHNA, CDR2 YNFKEQ. The J segment lost 7 bases and the V segment lost 2 bases, leaving 11 bases of the junction unmatched. CDR3 residues: CASSQKQGEAWEQYF. CDR3 bases: TGTGCCAGCAGCCAAAAGCAGGGGGAAGCCTGGGAGCAGTACTTC.

This clonotype has a single count. V gene TRBV9 combines with J gene TRBJ2-1; D call uncertain. The germline gives CDR1 SGDLS, CDR2 YYNGEE. Trimming took 2 bases from V and 8 from J, leaving 20 bases between them. The CDR3 covers 16 residues. Here the CDR3 DNA reads TGTGCCAGCAGCGTCTCAAGGACGTGGTTTTGGGATGAGCAGTTCTTC. Amino acid sequence: CASSVSRTWFWDEQFF.

The chain joins TRBV7-9 to TRBJ2-7, with 7 bases identical to TRBD1. CDR1 is SEHNR, CDR2 FQNEAQ, per germline (reference sequence). J gave up 0 bases and V 1 base, and 6 bases lay outside the gene matches. CDR3 size: 16 residues. CDR3 residues: CASSLVRGRSSYEQYF. The CDR3 nucleotides read TGTGCCAGCAGCTTAGTTAGGGGGCGAAGCTCCTACGAGCAGTACTTC.

This clonotype was recorded a few times. The rearrangement links TRBV3-1 to TRBJ1-2, with D unresolved. Germline V gene lookup returns CDR1 LGHDT and CDR2 YNNKEL (reference sequence). The CDR3 has 14 residues. The V and J ends lost 4 bases and 1 base respectively, with 10 bases between them. CDR3 DNA: TGTGCCAGCAGCCGCGGCACCCTTAACTATGGCTACACCTTC. Its translation is CASSRGTLNYGYTF.

The chain carries TRBV29-1 and TRBJ1-4, with a weak D call TRBD1 (5 bases). Looked up from germline, CDR1 is SQVTM and CDR2 is ANQGSEA. The CDR3 loop spans 14 amino acids. With 6 bases removed from V and 7 bases from J, the gap between germline ends came to 18 bases. The CDR3 bases are TGCAGCGTATCTGATGCAGGGTTTCCTGAAAAACTGTTTTTT. Amino acid sequence: CSVSDAGFPEKLFF.

This clonotype was counted at least ten times. This chain uses TRBV7-3 with TRBJ2-3, with D hard to call. The CDR3 consists of 14 residues. Trimming took 2 bases from V and 2 from J, leaving 8 bases between them. CDR1 and CDR2 from the germline V gene are SGHTA and FQGTGA. DNA for the CDR3: TGTGCCAGCAGCTTAGGCCAAGTCACAGATACGCAGTATTTT. Its protein is CASSLGQVTDTQYF.

This clonotype was counted a few times. V and J are TRBV12-3 or TRBV12-4 and TRBJ2-1, with 8 bases fitting TRBD2. The CDR3 contains 15 residues. V shed 6 bases and J 2 bases; nucleotides not matched to a gene: 6. The CDR3, as DNA: TGTGCCAGCAGACTTAGCGGGGCACCCTACAATGAGCAGTTCTTC. Encoded protein: CASRLSGAPYNEQFF.

This clonotype was found a few times. The genes are TRBV12-3 or TRBV12-4 and TRBJ1-1; unclear D gene. The CDR3 loop spans 12 amino acids. The V end was cut by 6 bases, the J end by 6 bases, with 11 bases between. The CDR3 here is CASSLYGSEAFF. CDR3 sequence (DNA): TGTGCCAGCAGCCTATATGGCTCTGAAGCTTTCTTT.

This clonotype showed up just a few times. The J gene is TRBJ2-7, the V gene TRBV12-3 or TRBV12-4, with a possible D match to TRBD2 (5 bases). CDR3 length: 15 residues. V lost 4 bases and J lost 6, with 19 bases in between. The CDR3 nucleotides read TGTGCCAGCAGTTCGTCATCCGGGATCCCTACCGAGCAGTACTTC. Translating gives CASSSSSGIPTEQYF.